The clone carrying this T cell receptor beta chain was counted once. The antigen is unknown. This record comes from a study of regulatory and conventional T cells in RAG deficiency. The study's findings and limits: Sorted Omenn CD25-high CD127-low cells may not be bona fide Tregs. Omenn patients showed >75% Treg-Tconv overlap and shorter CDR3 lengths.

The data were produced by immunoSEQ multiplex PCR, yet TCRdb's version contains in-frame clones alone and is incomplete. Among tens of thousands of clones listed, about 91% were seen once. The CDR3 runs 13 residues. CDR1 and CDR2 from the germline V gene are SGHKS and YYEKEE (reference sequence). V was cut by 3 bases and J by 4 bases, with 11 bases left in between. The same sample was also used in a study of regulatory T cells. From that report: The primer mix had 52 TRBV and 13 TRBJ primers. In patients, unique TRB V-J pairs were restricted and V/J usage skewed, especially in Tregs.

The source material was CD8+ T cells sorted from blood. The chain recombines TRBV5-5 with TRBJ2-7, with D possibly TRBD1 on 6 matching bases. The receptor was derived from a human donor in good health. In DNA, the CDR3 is TGTGCCAGCAGCTCCGGGACAACGTACGAGCAGTACTTC. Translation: CASSSGTTYEQYF.